These T cell receptor beta chains were read from a single sample in a study of OX40 agonist ivuxolimab in advanced cancers. Some clones are missing from TCRdb's copy, which holds only in-frame ones; the method was immunoSEQ multiplex PCR. The table lists about 65,000 clones, roughly 90% of them singletons. The sample consisted of CD4+ or CD8+ T cells sorted from blood, taken in a trial of the OX40 agonist ivuxolimab. Every receptor here comes from an adult with an advanced solid tumor such as melanoma, head and neck, liver or kidney cancer. CDR3s include the opening cysteine and the closing phenylalanine or tryptophan. D genes are given only for firm matches. Size tells how often a clone was seen (once, few, many) or the class of an expanded clone, and some rows leave it out.

CDR3aa: CASSGRDRGGTGELFF
CDR3nt: TGTGCCAGCAGCGGCCGGGACAGGGGTGGCACCGGGGAGCTGTTTTTT
v_gene: TRBV11-3
d_gene: TRBD1
j_gene: TRBJ2-2
abundance: NA

CDR3aa: CSARDDTQYF
CDR3nt: TGCAGTGCTAGGGACGATACGCAGTATTTT
v_gene: TRBV20-1
d_gene: NA
j_gene: TRBJ2-3
abundance: NA

CDR3aa: CASSYEPGQGYEQYF
CDR3nt: TGTGCCAGCAGTTACGAGCCGGGACAGGGTTACGAGCAGTACTTC
v_gene: TRBV6-5
d_gene: TRBD1
j_gene: TRBJ2-7
abundance: NA

CDR3aa: CASSQATGYSGNTIYF
CDR3nt: TGCGCCAGCAGCCAAGCCACGGGGTACTCTGGAAACACCATATATTTT
v_gene: TRBV4-1
d_gene: NA
j_gene: TRBJ1-3
abundance: NA

CDR3aa: CASSRPLGNTEAFF
CDR3nt: TGTGCCAGCAGCCGTCCTCTCGGGAACACTGAAGCTTTCTTT
v_gene: TRBV5-6
d_gene: NA
j_gene: TRBJ1-1
abundance: NA

CDR3aa: CASSESGRGTEAFF
CDR3nt: TGTGCCAGCAGTGAATCCGGCAGGGGCACTGAAGCTTTCTTT
v_gene: TRBV6-1
d_gene: NA
j_gene: TRBJ1-1
abundance: NA

CDR3aa: CASSERLAGGRWDNEQFF
CDR3nt: TGTGCCAGCAGCGAAAGACTAGCGGGGGGGCGCTGGGACAATGAGCAGTTCTTC
v_gene: TRBV6-1
d_gene: TRBD2
j_gene: TRBJ2-1
abundance: NA

CDR3aa: CASGLTIPGQLNTEAFF
CDR3nt: TGTGCTAGTGGTTTGACTATACCGGGACAGCTGAACACTGAAGCTTTCTTT
v_gene: TRBV12-5
d_gene: TRBD1
j_gene: TRBJ1-1
abundance: NA

CDR3aa: CSATDYNEQFF
CDR3nt: TGCAGTGCTACGGACTACAATGAGCAGTTCTTC
v_gene: TRBV20-1
d_gene: NA
j_gene: TRBJ2-1
abundance: NA

CDR3aa: CASRASGASTDTQYF
CDR3nt: TGTGCCAGCAGGGCTAGCGGGGCTAGCACAGATACGCAGTATTTT
v_gene: TRBV6-1
d_gene: TRBD2
j_gene: TRBJ2-3
abundance: NA

CDR3aa: CASSPRQPRDEQFF
CDR3nt: TGTGCCAGCAGTCCTCGACAGCCAAGGGATGAGCAGTTCTTC
v_gene: TRBV6-5
d_gene: NA
j_gene: TRBJ2-1
abundance: few

CDR3aa: CASSEFQETQYF
CDR3nt: TGTGCCAGCTCCGAGTTCCAAGAGACCCAGTACTTC
v_gene: TRBV18
d_gene: NA
j_gene: TRBJ2-5
abundance: NA

CDR3aa: CASSLWSRGYTF
CDR3nt: TGTGCCAGCAGCTTGTGGTCTCGGGGCTACACCTTC
v_gene: TRBV5-6
d_gene: NA
j_gene: TRBJ1-2
abundance: NA

CDR3aa: CASSLEGRMNEQFF
CDR3nt: TGTGCCAGCAGCTTAGAAGGTAGAATGAATGAGCAGTTCTTC
v_gene: TRBV7-9
d_gene: NA
j_gene: TRBJ2-1
abundance: NA

CDR3aa: CAWSARTDGVYGYTF
CDR3nt: TGTGCCTGGAGTGCCAGAACCGACGGAGTCTATGGCTACACCTTC
v_gene: TRBV30
d_gene: NA
j_gene: TRBJ1-2
abundance: NA

CDR3aa: CASGGSGSANYGYTF
CDR3nt: TGTGCCAGCGGAGGGTCAGGCAGTGCTAACTATGGCTACACCTTC
v_gene: TRBV9
d_gene: NA
j_gene: TRBJ1-2
abundance: NA

CDR3aa: CASSPTPTGSEQYF
CDR3nt: TGTGCCAGCTCACCCACTCCGACAGGGAGTGAGCAGTACTTC
v_gene: TRBV18
d_gene: TRBD1
j_gene: TRBJ2-7
abundance: NA

CDR3aa: CASGLDLPGGVFF
CDR3nt: TGTGCTAGTGGTTTGGACTTACCAGGGGGGGTGTTCTTC
v_gene: TRBV12-5
d_gene: NA
j_gene: TRBJ2-1
abundance: once

CDR3aa: CASSLNWFGSKSNTGELFF
CDR3nt: TGCGCCAGCAGCTTGAATTGGTTCGGGAGTAAATCGAACACCGGGGAGCTGTTTTTT
v_gene: TRBV5-1
d_gene: NA
j_gene: TRBJ2-2
abundance: NA

CDR3aa: CASSQDSGSTNYNEQFF
CDR3nt: TGTGCCAGCAGCCAAGATTCAGGCAGTACGAACTACAATGAGCAGTTCTTC
v_gene: TRBV14
d_gene: NA
j_gene: TRBJ2-1
abundance: NA

CDR3aa: CAWSVAQGGQYF
CDR3nt: TGTGCCTGGAGTGTAGCTCAGGGGGGGCAGTACTTC
v_gene: TRBV30
d_gene: NA
j_gene: TRBJ2-7
abundance: NA

CDR3aa: CASSLEGGGQGTQYF
CDR3nt: TGTGCTAGCAGCTTAGAAGGTGGGGGACAGGGGACCCAGTACTTC
v_gene: TRBV7-7
d_gene: TRBD1
j_gene: TRBJ2-5
abundance: NA

CDR3aa: CASSHARGASNQPQHF
CDR3nt: TGTGCCAGCAGCCATGCTCGGGGGGCTAGCAATCAGCCCCAGCATTTT
v_gene: TRBV7-8
d_gene: NA
j_gene: TRBJ1-5
abundance: once

CDR3aa: CASSPTQEGGYTF
CDR3nt: TGTGCCAGCAGCCCAACCCAGGAAGGTGGCTACACCTTC
v_gene: TRBV5-4
d_gene: NA
j_gene: TRBJ1-2
abundance: NA

CDR3aa: CASSAQGTGELFF
CDR3nt: TGCGCCAGCAGTGCACAGGGAACCGGGGAGCTGTTTTTT
v_gene: TRBV10-1
d_gene: NA
j_gene: TRBJ2-2
abundance: NA

CDR3aa: CSARWNTEAFF
CDR3nt: TGCAGTGCTCGGTGGAACACTGAAGCTTTCTTT
v_gene: TRBV20-1
d_gene: NA
j_gene: TRBJ1-1
abundance: NA

CDR3aa: CASIDRGNGNTIYF
CDR3nt: TGTGCCAGCATAGACAGGGGGAATGGAAACACCATATATTTT
v_gene: TRBV28
d_gene: TRBD1
j_gene: TRBJ1-3
abundance: NA

CDR3aa: CASSPGRDYGYTF
CDR3nt: TGTGCCAGCAGCCCTGGACGAGACTATGGCTACACCTTC
v_gene: TRBV5-6
d_gene: NA
j_gene: TRBJ1-2
abundance: NA

CDR3aa: CASSPGHSNTEAFF
CDR3nt: TGTGCCAGCAGTCCCGGACACTCTAACACTGAAGCTTTCTTT
v_gene: TRBV5-4
d_gene: NA
j_gene: TRBJ1-1
abundance: NA

CDR3aa: CSVGFLETQYF
CDR3nt: TGCAGCGTAGGGTTCCTGGAGACCCAGTACTTC
v_gene: TRBV29-1
d_gene: NA
j_gene: TRBJ2-5
abundance: NA

CDR3aa: CASSDGWAYNEQFF
CDR3nt: TGTGCCAGCAGTGACGGGTGGGCCTACAATGAGCAGTTCTTC
v_gene: TRBV2
d_gene: NA
j_gene: TRBJ2-1
abundance: NA

CDR3aa: CASSPPVRGLYNEQFF
CDR3nt: TGTGCCAGCTCACCACCGGTCAGGGGGTTATACAATGAGCAGTTCTTC
v_gene: TRBV18
d_gene: TRBD1
j_gene: TRBJ2-1
abundance: NA

CDR3aa: CASSSDRDSPLHF
CDR3nt: TGTGCCAGCTCGTCTGATAGGGATTCACCCCTCCACTTT
v_gene: TRBV18
d_gene: NA
j_gene: TRBJ1-6
abundance: NA

CDR3aa: CASSSSGRNSPLHF
CDR3nt: TGTGCCAGCAGCTCCTCAGGGAGGAATTCACCCCTCCACTTT
v_gene: TRBV7-8
d_gene: NA
j_gene: TRBJ1-6
abundance: NA

CDR3aa: CASSLGSPAQFF
CDR3nt: TGTGCCAGCAGCTTAGGTAGTCCGGCGCAGTTCTTC
v_gene: TRBV11-2
d_gene: NA
j_gene: TRBJ2-1
abundance: NA

CDR3aa: CASSQEHYGYTF
CDR3nt: TGCGCCAGCAGCCAAGAACACTATGGCTACACCTTC
v_gene: TRBV4-1
d_gene: NA
j_gene: TRBJ1-2
abundance: few

CDR3aa: CASSGTGPGTGELFF
CDR3nt: TGTGCCAGCAGTGGAACAGGGCCGGGCACCGGGGAGCTGTTTTTT
v_gene: TRBV6-4
d_gene: NA
j_gene: TRBJ2-2
abundance: NA

CDR3aa: CASSRDRVSPHEQYF
CDR3nt: TGTGCCAGCAGCCGAGACCGGGTCTCTCCCCACGAGCAGTACTTC
v_gene: TRBV11-2
d_gene: NA
j_gene: TRBJ2-7
abundance: NA

CDR3aa: CASSHRTTDTQYF
CDR3nt: TGTGCCAGCAGCCATAGGACCACAGATACGCAGTATTTT
v_gene: TRBV7-2
d_gene: NA
j_gene: TRBJ2-3
abundance: NA

CDR3aa: CASSNRLAGGPNTGELFF
CDR3nt: TGTGCCAGCAGCAATCGACTAGCGGGGGGACCGAACACCGGGGAGCTGTTTTTT
v_gene: TRBV7-6
d_gene: TRBD2
j_gene: TRBJ2-2
abundance: NA

CDR3aa: CASRPTDSGNTIYF
CDR3nt: TGTGCCAGCAGGCCAACAGATTCTGGAAACACCATATATTTT
v_gene: TRBV2
d_gene: NA
j_gene: TRBJ1-3
abundance: once

CDR3aa: CASSQDSGNSGNTIYF
CDR3nt: TGTGCCAGCAGCCAAGATTCCGGCAACTCTGGAAACACCATATATTTT
v_gene: TRBV4-2
d_gene: NA
j_gene: TRBJ1-3
abundance: NA

CDR3aa: CASSAGTGNGYTF
CDR3nt: TGTGCCAGCAGCGCCGGGACAGGAAATGGCTACACCTTC
v_gene: TRBV6-5
d_gene: TRBD1
j_gene: TRBJ1-2
abundance: NA

CDR3aa: CASSQGELEAGELFF
CDR3nt: TGTGCCAGCAGCCAAGGTGAACTTGAGGCCGGGGAGCTGTTTTTT
v_gene: TRBV4-2
d_gene: NA
j_gene: TRBJ2-2
abundance: NA

CDR3aa: CASSEMWDSANYGYTF
CDR3nt: TGTGCCAGCAGTGAAATGTGGGACAGCGCAAACTATGGCTACACCTTC
v_gene: TRBV6-1
d_gene: TRBD1
j_gene: TRBJ1-2
abundance: NA

CDR3aa: CASSPSDSNNEQFF
CDR3nt: TGTGCCAGTAGTCCCTCAGACAGTAACAATGAGCAGTTCTTC
v_gene: TRBV19
d_gene: NA
j_gene: TRBJ2-1
abundance: NA

CDR3aa: CASSIVTGGKGNQPQHF
CDR3nt: TGTGCCAGTAGTATAGTTACAGGGGGCAAGGGCAATCAGCCCCAGCATTTT
v_gene: TRBV19
d_gene: TRBD1
j_gene: TRBJ1-5
abundance: NA

CDR3aa: CASREEGFRAFF
CDR3nt: TGTGCCAGTCGGGAGGAGGGTTTTAGAGCTTTCTTT
v_gene: TRBV19
d_gene: NA
j_gene: TRBJ1-1
abundance: NA

CDR3aa: CASGPRGGSYEQYF
CDR3nt: TGTGCTAGTGGTCCCCGTGGGGGCTCCTACGAGCAGTACTTC
v_gene: TRBV12-5
d_gene: NA
j_gene: TRBJ2-7
abundance: NA

CDR3aa: CASEGYYYGYTF
CDR3nt: TGTGCCAGCGAGGGGTACTACTATGGCTACACCTTC
v_gene: TRBV7-9
d_gene: NA
j_gene: TRBJ1-2
abundance: few

CDR3aa: CASSPSHGTGSSDTQYF
CDR3nt: TGTGCCAGCAGTCCTTCGCATGGGACAGGGTCCTCAGATACGCAGTATTTT
v_gene: TRBV5-4
d_gene: TRBD1
j_gene: TRBJ2-3
abundance: once

CDR3aa: CASSSTGGGNTIYF
CDR3nt: TGCGCCAGCAGCTCGACAGGGGGTGGAAACACCATATATTTT
v_gene: TRBV5-1
d_gene: TRBD1
j_gene: TRBJ1-3
abundance: once

CDR3aa: CASSPRTAGEDTQYF
CDR3nt: TGTGCCAGCAGCCCCCGGACAGCCGGGGAGGATACGCAGTATTTT
v_gene: TRBV6-1
d_gene: NA
j_gene: TRBJ2-3
abundance: NA

CDR3aa: CASSLVPYPPSTDTQYF
CDR3nt: TGTGCCAGCAGCTTAGTGCCGTATCCCCCTAGCACAGATACGCAGTATTTT
v_gene: TRBV7-2
d_gene: NA
j_gene: TRBJ2-3
abundance: NA

CDR3aa: CASPRVGAGVYHSNTGELFF
CDR3nt: TGTGCCAGCCCAAGGGTCGGTGCAGGGGTCTACCATTCGAACACCGGGGAGCTGTTTTTT
v_gene: TRBV18
d_gene: NA
j_gene: TRBJ2-2
abundance: NA